This T cell receptor (beta chain) emerged from a study of blood T cells in healthy people across ages (dated by TCRdb to the mid-2010s). General notes on the study: In model experiments, roughly one uniquely barcoded TCR beta cDNA molecule per two T cells was captured by template switching. The donors were divided into four age groups: young (average around 16 years), middle-aged (about 40), aged (roughly 60) and long-lived (about 80). Two additional independent replicas of 1 million unique cDNA reads from the same blood draw were analyzed for two donors (one aged 18 to 30 and one aged 80 or older). To track age-related changes in TCR beta repertoire diversity, the study relied on deep sequencing normalized with unique cDNA molecular identifiers. Broader findings and caveats from the paper: Since profiling was done on bulk unsorted PBMCs, naive and antigen-experienced compartments could not be conclusively compared. Total diversity estimates from one million sequenced T cells were considered lower bounds and underestimates. A strong correlation was found between observed TCR beta diversity and the percentage of naive T cells measured by flow cytometry. Because donor CMV infection status was unknown, age-related changes in expanded clonotypes were potentially confounded. Observed TCR beta diversity per million T cells fell roughly linearly with age, and a significant reduction was already apparent by age around 39. Compared with the aged group, the long-lived group had more naive CD4+ T cells, fewer expanded clones and increased TCR diversity, a pattern suggesting age selection.

Libraries were constructed by 5' RACE. Sequencing relied on an Illumina HiSeq 2500. A second roughly 6 to 11 cycle PCR used a sample-barcoded 5' primer and a J-beta primer mix. Each TCR beta cDNA molecule received a unique molecular identifier from a template-switch 5' adaptor carrying 12 random nucleotides. At least 2.5 million CDR3-containing paired-end reads were obtained from each sample. First-strand cDNA was synthesized from all RNA with the Mint cDNA synthesis kit, primed by a TRBC-specific oligonucleotide. After uracil-DNA glycosylase treatment, a first 18-cycle PCR used universal primers M1SS and BC2_uni_R on all cDNA. Concerning the study's data processing: Each sample was normalized by randomly selecting 1 million high-quality reads, each carrying a distinct molecular identifier. Instead of being binned into consensus sequences, reads with shared molecular identifiers were discarded. MiTCR, set to a Q25 quality threshold and the strictest error-elimination algorithm, was used for CDR3 identification, clonotype clustering and error correction. A nonparametric unseen species model with Euler transformation was used to estimate a lower bound on total TCR beta diversity. TCRdb trimmed public reads at Q25 via fastp, called clones via MiXCR and kept in-frame beta chains. Duplicate CDR3 protein sequences are folded into a single record with the most common DNA and genes. TCRdb's processing, not the authors', yielded these V and J calls. The sample data list some 930,000 distinct CDR3 sequences, and 25% to 35% of these were observed just once. Roughly 10% of the sample rests with the top ten.

With respect to this clonotype: Its target antigen remains unknown. Per-base qualities were not stored, and no clone one base away is much larger.

Its CDR3 holds 16 amino acids, cysteine through phenylalanine. The read is trimmed to its CDR3 DNA, 48 bases read in frame from base 1. Trimming at the junction amounts to 3 bases on V and 6 bases on J, and the germline ends lie 20 bases apart. CDR1 and CDR2 (MDHEN, SYDVKM) derive from the germline V gene. Systemically healthy Caucasian individuals from Russia, around 38 in total and aged roughly 6 to 100 years, were included as donors. Roughly 9.5 milliliters of peripheral blood were drawn from each donor into EDTA-treated Vacutainer tubes. Ficoll-Paque density-gradient centrifugation was used to isolate PBMCs, with at least 7 million per sample. Trizol reagent was used to extract total RNA from the PBMCs, yielding at least 5.5 micrograms per sample. Naive CD45RAhigh/CD27high T cell percentages were measured by flow cytometry on a PBMC aliquot from every donor. These same records also appear under a second study, on T cells of mothers and their children. The second paper states: Nine systemically healthy Caucasian individuals, comprising three mothers and their six children, were included as donors. cDNA synthesis consumed the entire amount of extracted RNA, loaded at approximately 1.4 ug RNA in each 15 ul reaction. In the second PCR, the M1S primer introduced both the sample barcodes and 2-4 random nucleotides. Over 9 million TCR beta CDR3 reads came from each mother, compared with a few million reads from each child. In both related and unrelated pairs, thymic selection shapes the output of TCR recombination in a similar way, with inherited differences having only a minor effect. Related mother-child pairs always showed normalized repertoire overlap that was slightly higher than in unrelated mother-child pairs, though the difference was never significant. No persistent microchimeric T cell clones were found, with a detection sensitivity of approximately 100 clones per million clonotypes. The study used deep NGS to compare TCR beta repertoires of mothers and children, seeking features distinguishing related mother-child pairs from unrelated individuals. On average, the children were 11 +/- 4 years old, while the mothers were approximately 40 +/- 4 years old. After adapter ligation with NEBNext reagents, the libraries were sequenced on Illumina HiSeq 2000 with 100+100 nt paired-end reads. To prevent cross-contamination, the mother and child libraries were prepared one month apart and sequenced in separate runs. For each donor, between about 500,000 and 2,200,000 distinct TCR beta clonotypes were identified. Naive TCR beta clonotypes were estimated from low-frequency clonotypes matched to each donor's FACS-determined naive share, without sorting.

The sequence derives from a woman in her thirties or forties in good health. The chain was built from TRBV28 and TRBJ1-1; the D gene remains uncertain. Sequenced: blood. The CDR3 protein: CASSFSEPSRFSEAFF. The DNA sequence is as follows: TGTGCCAGCAGTTTTTCAGAACCATCTAGATTTTCTGAAGCTTTCTTT.